A single sample gave rise to the 3 T cell receptor beta chains below, sequenced in a study of CD8 T cells in Susac syndrome. Random hexamers were used to reverse transcribe an amount of 0.5 to 1 ug RNA. Each CDR3 protein gets one entry after TCRdb re-called the immunoSEQ multiplex PCR reads with MiXCR. The profile shows some 200,000 distinct CDR3 sequences, approximately 94% of them singletons. Sample: CD4+ T cells from PBMCs. These receptors all come from a human donor with Susac syndrome.

The rearrangement uses TRBV2 and TRBJ1-2; the D gene is possibly TRBD1 (5 bases). Trimming removed 3 bases from V and 3 bases from J, with 5 bases in between. This CDR3 region has 12 residues. CDR1 is SNHLY, CDR2 FYNNEI, per germline. The CDR3 loop is CASSEGDYGYTF. The CDR3 nucleotides read TGTGCCAGCAGTGAGGGGGACTATGGCTACACCTTC.

CDR3: CASSALAGANQQFF. DNA of the CDR3: TGTGCCAGCAGCGCGCTAGCGGGGGCAAATCAGCAGTTCTTC. The rearrangement joins TRBV9 to TRBJ2-1; TRBD2 agrees at 10 bases. Germline-derived CDR1 and CDR2 are SGDLS and YYNGEE. CDR3 length: 14 amino acids. V shed 3 bases, J shed 11 bases, and the junction held 8 bases outside the gene matches.

J is TRBJ2-1 and V is TRBV19; D is perhaps TRBD2 (7 bases). Per germline, CDR1 LNHDA and CDR2 SQIVND (reference sequence). The CDR3 contains 14 residues. V gave up 3 bases and J gave up 8 bases, with 14 bases separating them. The CDR3 here is CASSISGGADEQFF. CDR3 DNA: TGTGCCAGTAGTATCTCTGGGGGGGCCGATGAGCAGTTCTTC.